The 8 T cell receptor beta chains below all came from one sample that was sequenced in a study of regulatory T cells in long-lasting Graves disease. Regarding time point: newly diagnosed GD, antithyroid drugs for less than 3 months. RNA from PBMCs was the source of the TCR library. Sequencing libraries for TCR beta were prepared with iRepertoire HTBI primers and Arm-PCR of CDR3 regions. One entry per CDR3 protein, called by TCRdb with MiXCR from the multiplex PCR reads. The sample comprises around 250,000 distinct CDR3 sequences, 20% to 25% of which are singletons, and roughly 13% rests with the top ten. The sample was peripheral blood mononuclear cells (PBMCs), taken at new diagnosis, from a patient treated with antithyroid drugs. The receptors were sampled from a female donor with Graves disease.

There are a few counts of this clonotype. A much larger clone differs from this one at a single base, so this may be a read error. The chain carries TRBV5-5 and TRBJ1-2, with a tentative D call TRBD1 (6 bases). This CDR3 region has 14 residues. Germline V lookup: CDR1 SGHKS, CDR2 YYEKEE (reference sequence). DNA for the CDR3: TGTGCCAGCAGCCAACAGGGAGAGAGCTATGGCCACACCTTC. Its protein product is CASSQQGESYGHTF.

This clonotype was recorded many times. The chain combines TRBV7-9 with TRBJ1-1; D is uncertain. The germline gives CDR1 SEHNR, CDR2 FQNEAQ (reference sequence). Trimming stripped 8 bases from V and 12 bases from J, with 16 bases between. CDR3 length equals 11 residues. The CDR3 coding sequence is TGTGCCAGCTCTACCACCGGGTTATCTTTCTTT. This translates into CASSTTGLSFF.

This clonotype was seen many times. This chain connects TRBV20-1 to TRBJ2-4; maybe TRBD1 (6 bases). The CDR3 consists of 13 residues. Germline CDR1 is DFQATT and CDR2 is SNEGSKA (reference sequence). V was shortened by 3 bases and J by 7 bases, with 13 bases between the two germline ends. This chain's CDR3 is CSARSGQGNIQYF. The CDR3 bases are TGCAGTGCTAGGTCTGGCCAGGGGAACATTCAGTACTTC.

This clonotype was seen many times. The V and J genes are TRBV7-2 and TRBJ1-2; a weak D match, TRBD1 (6 bases). V was trimmed by 4 bases and J by 8 bases, leaving 14 bases between them. The CDR3 is 13 residues long. Germline V lookup: CDR1 SGHTA, CDR2 FQGNSA. The CDR3 DNA is TGTGCCAGCAGCTCTACCGAGGGGGGAGGCTACACCTTC. It encodes CASSSTEGGGYTF.

This clonotype occurred many times. V usage is TRBV7-2 and J usage is TRBJ1-1, with D perhaps TRBD1 (5 bases). CDR3 length equals 15 residues. Looked up from germline, CDR1 is SGHTA and CDR2 is FQGNSA. V was trimmed by 0 bases and J by 7 bases, leaving 15 bases between them. CDR3 bases: TGTGCCAGCAGCTTAGCCAGTACGGGGCCCAATGAAGCTTTCTTT. Translated: CASSLASTGPNEAFF.

This clonotype has a handful of counts. A junction end diverges from the germline sequence, so it may reflect a read error. V gene TRBV10-3 combines with J gene TRBJ1-2; 10 bases agree with TRBD1. Germline values: CDR1 ENHRY, CDR2 SYGVKD. This CDR3 spans 11 amino acids. The CDR3 loop is CAISGGTGELF. The CDR3 coding sequence is TGTGCCATCAGTGGGGGGACAGGGGAACTCTTC.

This clonotype qualifies as medium-sized (0.01 to 0.1%). As DNA, the CDR3 is TGCAGTGCTAGAGATCGTTATGGGGTCGGGCTAACGGAGACCCAGTACTTC. It yields the protein CSARDRYGVGLTETQYF. This chain uses TRBV20-1 with TRBJ2-5; D is ambiguous. V lost 0 bases, J lost 5 bases, and 22 bases lay in between. The CDR3 consists of 17 residues. Germline V gene data show CDR1 as DFQATT and CDR2 as SNEGSKA (reference sequence).

This clonotype has at least ten counts. The CDR3 sequence is CSVEGWSQGDYGYTF. The DNA of the CDR3 is TGCAGCGTTGAAGGTTGGAGTCAGGGAGACTATGGCTACACCTTC. The chain recombines TRBV29-1 with TRBJ1-2, with D possibly being TRBD1 (5 bases). V dropped 1 base and J dropped 3 bases, with 15 bases sitting between them. The CDR3 loop spans 15 amino acids. The germline gives CDR1 SQVTM, CDR2 ANQGSEA.